A selection of T cell receptor beta chains follows, all from one sample in a study of blood T cell repertoires in COVID-19. Profiled with immunoSEQ multiplex PCR; TCRdb holds only in-frame clones, not every one. The table has 180,000 or so clones, about 86% seen once. Sequenced material: peripheral blood. The receptor source for this set is a woman aged 55-69 years with COVID-19, enrolled during active disease. CDR3s include the opening cysteine and the closing phenylalanine or tryptophan. The D gene is left open where the match is weak. Clone sizes are given selectively: once, few, many, or a class where the clone is expanded.

clone_size j_call v_call d_call cdr3_aa cdr3_nt
- TRBJ1-3 TRBV6-5 - CASRVRQGTGNTIYF TGTGCCAGCAGAGTAAGGCAGGGCACTGGAAACACCATATATTTT
- TRBJ1-2 TRBV7-9 TRBD1 CASTMGQLVNYGYTF TGTGCCAGCACTATGGGACAGCTGGTAAACTATGGCTACACCTTC
- TRBJ1-2 TRBV6-5 - CASTSSSAFYGYTF TGTGCCAGCACCTCGTCCTCAGCGTTCTATGGCTACACCTTC
few TRBJ1-2 TRBV27 TRBD1 CASSLSGQGRGYTF TGTGCCAGCAGTTTATCCGGACAGGGACGGGGCTACACCTTC
- TRBJ2-3 TRBV7-2 - CASSPTGPDTQYF TGTGCCAGCAGCCCGACAGGCCCAGATACGCAGTATTTT
- TRBJ1-5 TRBV20-1 - CSASRGDIPNQPQHF TGCAGTGCTAGTCGGGGGGACATTCCTAATCAGCCCCAGCATTTT
- TRBJ1-1 TRBV13 TRBD1 CASSGDRGTEAFF TGTGCCAGCAGCGGAGACAGGGGAACTGAAGCTTTCTTT
- TRBJ1-1 TRBV7-6 - CASSSPLGHGTEAFF TGTGCCAGCAGCTCCCCCCTGGGGCATGGCACTGAAGCTTTCTTT
- TRBJ2-3 TRBV9 TRBD2 CASSVLAGSTDTQYF TGTGCCAGCAGCGTACTAGCGGGATCGACAGATACGCAGTATTTT
- TRBJ2-7 TRBV5-1 - CASSLRAYEQYF TGCGCCAGCAGCTTGCGGGCCTACGAGCAGTACTTC
- TRBJ2-1 TRBV10-1 TRBD2 CASRGGRTYNEQFF TGCGCCAGCAGGGGCGGGAGGACCTACAATGAGCAGTTCTTC
- TRBJ1-2 TRBV30 - CAWSRGNYGYTF TGTGCCTGGAGTCGGGGGAACTATGGCTACACCTTC
- TRBJ1-2 TRBV6-2/TRBV6-3 - CASSYSDFQRPNYGYTF TGTGCCAGCAGTTACTCGGACTTCCAAAGGCCTAACTATGGCTACACCTTC
- TRBJ1-1 TRBV11-3 TRBD1 CASRSDRGTRAFF TGTGCCAGCAGGTCGGACAGGGGAACACGAGCTTTCTTT
- TRBJ1-2 TRBV30 - CAWELPGVNYGYTF TGTGCCTGGGAACTGCCCGGTGTTAACTATGGCTACACCTTC
- TRBJ1-5 TRBV6-5 TRBD1 CASRLRGQDNQPQHF TGTGCCAGCAGGCTCAGGGGGCAAGATAATCAGCCCCAGCATTTT
few TRBJ2-3 TRBV7-2 - CASSLGGPSGTQYF TGTGCCAGCAGCTTAGGGGGGCCCTCAGGTACGCAGTATTTT
- TRBJ1-2 TRBV29-1 TRBD1 CSCGTGVGYTF TGCAGCTGCGGGACAGGGGTTGGCTACACCTTC
few TRBJ2-1 TRBV30 - CAWSRTFGSYNEQFF TGTGCCTGGAGTCGGACTTTCGGCTCCTACAATGAGCAGTTCTTC
- TRBJ1-6 TRBV30 - CAWSARGESPLHF TGTGCCTGGAGTGCCAGGGGAGAGTCACCCCTCCACTTT
- TRBJ1-1 TRBV12-5 - CASGLERSEAFF TGTGCTAGTGGTTTAGAACGGTCTGAAGCTTTCTTT
- TRBJ2-1 TRBV24-1 TRBD2 CATSGGRAQGSYNEQFF TGTGCCACCAGTGGGGGGAGGGCCCAAGGGTCCTACAATGAGCAGTTCTTC
- TRBJ1-4 TRBV6-2/TRBV6-3 - CASSYNRQFGDEKLFF TGTGCCAGCAGTTACAACAGGCAGTTTGGCGATGAAAAACTGTTTTTT
- TRBJ2-7 TRBV20-1 - CSASLAYEQYF TGCAGTGCCTCACTAGCTTACGAGCAGTACTTC
- TRBJ1-5 TRBV7-6 - CASSFGAGNQPQHF TGTGCCAGCAGCTTTGGGGCTGGGAATCAGCCCCAGCATTTT
- TRBJ1-2 TRBV12-3/TRBV12-4 - CASSPSGHGYTF TGTGCCAGCAGTCCTTCAGGGCACGGCTACACCTTC
few TRBJ2-7 TRBV10-1 TRBD2 CASSGSGSAYEQYF TGCGCCAGCAGTGGTAGCGGGAGCGCCTACGAGCAGTACTTC
- TRBJ2-4 TRBV30 - CAWRLAKNIQYF TGTGCCTGGAGACTAGCCAAAAACATTCAGTACTTC
few TRBJ2-5 TRBV4-1 - CASSLEWRTYQETQYF TGCGCCAGCAGTCTAGAGTGGAGGACGTACCAAGAGACCCAGTACTTC
- TRBJ2-7 TRBV27 TRBD2 CASRVAGGPHEQYF TGTGCCAGCAGAGTAGCGGGAGGGCCCCACGAGCAGTACTTC
- TRBJ2-1 TRBV25-1 TRBD2 CASKGLAFGEQFF TGTGCCAGCAAGGGACTAGCTTTCGGCGAGCAGTTCTTC
once TRBJ1-5 TRBV27 TRBD1 CASSRTGGRNNQPQHF TGTGCCAGCAGTCGGACAGGGGGCAGGAACAATCAGCCCCAGCATTTT
- TRBJ1-3 TRBV19 - CASSRPGGAGGNTIYF TGTGCCAGTAGTCGCCCCGGGGGGGCGGGTGGAAACACCATATATTTT